Listed below are T cell receptor beta chains from one sample, sequenced in a study of blood T cell repertoires in COVID-19. Some clones are missing from TCRdb's copy, which holds only in-frame ones; the method was immunoSEQ multiplex PCR. The sample lists around 140,000 clones; approximately 82% were seen once. Sequences were obtained from peripheral blood. The source is a human donor in a cohort sampled during active COVID-19. CDR3s include the opening cysteine and the closing phenylalanine or tryptophan. D genes are given only for firm matches. Not every row has a clone size; where given, it reads once, few, many or a size class.

d_gene | j_gene | v_gene | abundance | CDR3aa | CDR3nt
- | TRBJ2-7 | TRBV27 | once | CASSFVPGIYEQYF | TGTGCCAGCAGTTTTGTGCCAGGGATCTACGAGCAGTACTTC
TRBD1 | TRBJ2-5 | TRBV10-3 | - | CAISEPLAGTGVGGETQYF | TGTGCCATCAGTGAGCCTCTGGCGGGGACAGGGGTCGGGGGAGAGACCCAGTACTTC
TRBD1 | TRBJ1-2 | TRBV2 | - | CASSARTGDYGYTF | TGTGCCAGCAGTGCCCGGACAGGAGACTATGGCTACACCTTC
TRBD2 | TRBJ2-1 | TRBV29-1 | - | CSVGGLAGVKGEQFF | TGCAGCGTTGGGGGATTAGCGGGAGTAAAGGGTGAGCAGTTCTTC
- | TRBJ1-1 | TRBV14 | - | CASSAGGEAFF | TGTGCCAGCAGCGCTGGAGGTGAAGCTTTCTTT
TRBD2 | TRBJ2-1 | TRBV28 | - | CASTPAGGSSYNEQFF | TGTGCCAGCACCCCAGCGGGAGGCTCATCCTACAATGAGCAGTTCTTC
TRBD1 | TRBJ1-3 | TRBV28 | once | CASSSQDRGPGNTIYF | TGTGCCAGCAGTTCCCAGGACAGGGGGCCTGGAAACACCATATATTTT
TRBD2 | TRBJ2-1 | TRBV5-1 | - | CASSGRTSGREFF | TGCGCCAGCAGCGGCCGGACTAGCGGGAGAGAGTTCTTC
- | TRBJ1-3 | TRBV24-1 | - | CATSDHRSSGNTIYF | TGTGCCACCAGTGACCACAGGAGCTCTGGAAACACCATATATTTT
TRBD2 | TRBJ2-7 | TRBV5-4 | - | CASSLRLAGSEQYF | TGTGCCAGCAGCTTGAGGCTAGCGGGATCCGAGCAGTACTTC
- | TRBJ2-7 | TRBV9 | - | CASSPTRWVSPYEQYF | TGTGCCAGCAGCCCGACTAGGTGGGTCTCTCCCTACGAGCAGTACTTC
- | TRBJ2-7 | TRBV5-1 | - | CASSLTAYEQYF | TGCGCCAGCAGCTTAACAGCCTACGAGCAGTACTTC
TRBD1 | TRBJ2-1 | TRBV6-1 | - | CASSEVRGQGRNEQFF | TGTGCCAGCAGTGAAGTTCGGGGACAGGGTCGGAATGAGCAGTTCTTC
- | TRBJ1-5 | TRBV4-1 | few | CASSQGDTDNQPQHF | TGCGCCAGCAGCCAAGGGGACACCGACAATCAGCCCCAGCATTTT
TRBD1 | TRBJ2-7 | TRBV18 | - | CASSQTGQETYEQYF | TGTGCCAGCTCACAGACGGGACAGGAGACCTACGAGCAGTACTTC
TRBD1 | TRBJ1-1 | TRBV14 | - | CASSLVRGRSENTEAFF | TGTGCCAGCAGCCTGGTCAGGGGGCGTTCGGAGAACACTGAAGCTTTCTTT
TRBD2 | TRBJ2-3 | TRBV5-1 | - | CASSSGLGLPDTQYF | TGCGCCAGCAGTTCGGGACTAGGGTTACCAGATACGCAGTATTTT
- | TRBJ1-2 | TRBV20-1 | - | CSAPRGSGYTF | TGCAGTGCGCCGAGAGGGTCTGGCTACACCTTC
TRBD2 | TRBJ2-1 | TRBV6-6 | once | CASSYSPGSGANEQFF | TGTGCCAGCAGTTACTCTCCCGGAAGCGGGGCCAATGAGCAGTTCTTC
- | TRBJ1-2 | TRBV6-5 | - | CATTEPFSGYGYTF | TGTGCCACTACAGAACCATTCTCCGGCTATGGCTACACCTTC
TRBD2 | TRBJ2-5 | TRBV6-6 | - | CASSHKGGSGTIQETQYF | TGTGCCAGCAGTCACAAGGGAGGGAGCGGGACGATCCAAGAGACCCAGTACTTC
- | TRBJ2-5 | TRBV4-3 | - | CASSQDRPGVGETQYF | TGCGCCAGCAGCCAAGATCGGCCGGGGGTTGGAGAGACCCAGTACTTC
TRBD1 | TRBJ1-1 | TRBV30 | medium-sized | CAWWDSFSEAFF | TGTGCCTGGTGGGACAGTTTTTCTGAAGCTTTCTTT
TRBD1 | TRBJ2-7 | TRBV23-1 | - | CASTPGTGNYEQYF | TGCGCCAGCACGCCCGGGACAGGGAACTACGAGCAGTACTTC
TRBD2 | TRBJ2-3 | TRBV4-1 | once | CASSQRTGTSGRWGPDTQYF | TGCGCCAGCAGCCAAAGAACCGGGACTAGCGGGAGGTGGGGGCCAGATACGCAGTATTTT
TRBD1 | TRBJ1-5 | TRBV27 | - | CASSLRRTGGKRISDQPQHF | TGTGCCAGCAGTCTCCGCCGGACAGGGGGAAAGAGGATTAGCGATCAGCCCCAGCATTTT
TRBD2 | TRBJ2-1 | TRBV7-3 | - | CASSPGGGSYNEQFF | TGTGCCAGCAGCCCGGGCGGGGGCTCCTACAATGAGCAGTTCTTC
- | TRBJ1-2 | TRBV5-1 | - | CASSLETPRSYGYTF | TGCGCCAGCAGCTTGGAGACACCAAGAAGCTATGGCTACACCTTC
- | TRBJ2-3 | TRBV30 | - | CAWSRRAGPPSTDTQYF | TGTGCCTGGAGCCGAAGGGCAGGGCCTCCTAGCACAGATACGCAGTATTTT
- | TRBJ2-1 | TRBV7-8 | - | CASSLVGGLYGEQFF | TGTGCCAGCAGCTTAGTCGGCGGCCTTTATGGTGAGCAGTTCTTC
TRBD1 | TRBJ2-7 | TRBV27 | - | CASSSTGTGEYEQYF | TGTGCCAGCAGTTCAACCGGGACAGGGGAATACGAGCAGTACTTC
TRBD2 | TRBJ2-1 | TRBV2 | - | CASRRRLAGDNEQFF | TGTGCCAGCAGGCGACGACTAGCGGGAGACAATGAGCAGTTCTTC
- | TRBJ1-3 | TRBV7-9 | - | CASSLTGSGNTIYF | TGTGCCAGCAGCTTGACAGGCTCTGGAAACACCATATATTTT
- | TRBJ2-3 | TRBV5-4 | - | CASSLVGGADTQYF | TGTGCCAGCAGCTTGGTAGGAGGGGCAGATACGCAGTATTTT
- | TRBJ2-7 | TRBV3-1/TRBV3-2 | once | CASSQSVSEQYF | TGTGCCAGCAGCCAGTCTGTATCCGAGCAGTACTTC
- | TRBJ1-2 | TRBV6-5 | - | CASSSWGELDYGYTF | TGTGCCAGCAGCTCATGGGGGGAGTTAGACTATGGCTACACCTTC
TRBD1 | TRBJ2-7 | TRBV14 | - | CASSQTRTGFEQYF | TGTGCCAGCAGCCAGACCCGGACAGGGTTCGAGCAGTACTTC
- | TRBJ2-3 | TRBV3-1/TRBV3-2 | once | CASSQDVGLSTDTQYF | TGTGCCAGCAGCCAAGATGTGGGCCTTAGCACAGATACGCAGTATTTT
- | TRBJ1-2 | TRBV4-2 | - | CASSQDPGVAVSGYTF | TGTGCCAGCAGCCAAGATCCGGGGGTGGCGGTGAGTGGCTACACCTTC
TRBD2 | TRBJ2-1 | TRBV5-1 | - | CASSRTSGAYNEQFF | TGCGCCAGCAGCAGGACTAGCGGGGCCTACAATGAGCAGTTCTTC
TRBD2 | TRBJ2-1 | TRBV6-5 | - | CASSRGLAGVSEQFF | TGTGCCAGCAGCCGCGGGCTAGCGGGAGTCAGTGAGCAGTTCTTC
- | TRBJ2-7 | TRBV3-1/TRBV3-2 | few | CASSQSQIRGSYEQYF | TGTGCCAGCAGCCAATCCCAAATCCGGGGCTCCTACGAGCAGTACTTC
- | TRBJ1-1 | TRBV6-6 | - | CASSYGYRKMNTEAFF | TGTGCCAGCAGTTACGGTTACAGGAAAATGAACACTGAAGCTTTCTTT
TRBD1 | TRBJ1-2 | TRBV19 | - | CASSVDRENYGYTF | TGTGCCAGTAGTGTCGACAGGGAAAACTATGGCTACACCTTC
TRBD2 | TRBJ2-3 | TRBV9 | - | CASSQDSGRAKFTTDTQYF | TGTGCCAGCAGCCAAGATAGCGGGAGGGCCAAATTCACCACAGATACGCAGTATTTT
- | TRBJ2-5 | TRBV6-5 | - | CASIESVRGTQYF | TGTGCCAGCATCGAATCAGTTCGAGGGACCCAGTACTTC
- | TRBJ2-1 | TRBV9 | - | CASSPRSYNEQFF | TGTGCCAGCAGCCCCCGGTCCTACAATGAGCAGTTCTTC
- | TRBJ2-1 | TRBV9 | few | CASSVGNSIPDEQFF | TGTGCCAGCAGCGTAGGTAATAGCATCCCCGATGAGCAGTTCTTC
- | TRBJ2-5 | TRBV19 | - | CASSQGWETQYF | TGTGCCAGTTCTCAGGGTTGGGAGACCCAGTACTTC
- | TRBJ2-2 | TRBV6-2/TRBV6-3 | few | CASSYSRGRAGELFF | TGTGCCAGCAGTTACTCCAGGGGACGCGCCGGGGAGCTGTTTTTT